Below are 29 T cell receptor beta chains sequenced from a single sample in a study of response to subunit inactivated influenza vaccine. From the RT-PCR reads, TCRdb called clonotypes with MiXCR, one entry per CDR3 protein. The sample shows 500,000 to 550,000 distinct CDR3 sequences, roughly 7.6% of them seen only once. The source material was PBMCs from blood, sampled around 25 months after vaccination. These receptors were taken from a man aged 50 to 69 who received an inactivated influenza vaccine.

In this sample, this clonotype turned up many times. This sequence joins TRBV29-1 and TRBJ2-1, with D possibly called TRBD1 or TRBD2 (5 bases each). This CDR3 contains 13 residues. Germline CDR1 is SQVTM and CDR2 is ANQGSEA. With 6 bases removed from V and 7 bases from J, the gap between germline ends came to 16 bases. The CDR3 sequence is CSVDSVWGNEQFF. The CDR3 bases are TGCAGCGTCGACAGTGTTTGGGGGAATGAGCAGTTCTTC.

The chain uses TRBV4-1 and TRBJ1-2, with 11 bases fitting TRBD1. V trimming: 4 bases; J trimming: 3 bases; junction bases outside the gene matches: 4. The CDR3 is 15 amino acids. Per the germline V gene, CDR1 is MGHRA and CDR2 is YSYEKL. This chain's CDR3 is CASSPGQGADYGYTF. Here the CDR3 DNA reads TGCGCCAGCAGCCCAGGACAGGGGGCTGACTATGGCTACACCTTC.

V and J are TRBV20-1 and TRBJ2-1; TRBD2 matches at 7 bases. Germline loops: CDR1 DFQATT, CDR2 SNEGSKA (reference sequence). This CDR3 has 14 amino acids. J was trimmed by 0 bases and V by 6 bases; bases with no gene match: 5. The CDR3 DNA follows: TGCAGTGCGGGGACTACCAGCTCCTACAATGAGCAGTTCTTC. Encoded protein: CSAGTTSSYNEQFF.

This clonotype has more than one count but fewer than ten. This chain joins TRBV14 and TRBJ2-7; D is perhaps TRBD1 (6 bases). The germline V gene has CDR1 SGHDN and CDR2 FVKESK. V was trimmed by 4 bases and J by 7 bases, leaving 14 bases between them. The CDR3 extends over 13 amino acids. The CDR3 region is CASSPGQRTEQYF. CDR3 in DNA: TGTGCCAGCAGCCCAGGACAGAGGACGGAGCAGTACTTC.

The table lists this clonotype with many counts. This chain connects TRBV10-3 to TRBJ2-1; the D gene is possibly TRBD2 (6 bases). V lost 5 bases and J lost 0, with 11 bases in between. Germline values: CDR1 ENHRY, CDR2 SYGVKD. The CDR3 has 15 amino acids. The CDR3 nucleotides are TGTGCCATCAGTCTGGACTACTCCTCCTACAATGAGCAGTTCTTC. It codes for CAISLDYSSYNEQFF.

This clonotype has just a few counts. The chain uses TRBV10-3 and TRBJ1-5; 7 bases fit TRBD1. Germline V gene sequence: CDR1 ENHRY, CDR2 SYGVKD. This CDR3 contains 15 residues. V gave up 2 bases and J gave up 2 bases; unmatched junction bases: 3. The CDR3 region is CAISEAGGGNQPQHF. Written as DNA, the CDR3 is TGTGCCATCAGTGAGGCAGGGGGTGGCAATCAGCCCCAGCATTTT.

In this sample, this clonotype turned up a few times. The chain carries TRBV20-1 and TRBJ2-2; 9 nucleotides line up with TRBD2. Germline assignment: CDR1 DFQATT and CDR2 SNEGSKA (reference sequence). The CDR3 consists of 14 residues. Trimming removed 6 bases from V and 6 bases from J; junction bases left unmatched: 8. Here the CDR3 DNA reads TGCAGTGCCGGGGGCGGGAGGGCCGCCGGGGAGCTGTTTTTT. Translated: CSAGGGRAAGELFF.

The chain uses TRBV10-2 and TRBJ2-1; D is ambiguous. The CDR3 runs to 14 residues. The V end was cut by 0 bases, the J end by 3 bases, with 6 bases between. The germline CDR1 and CDR2 sequences are WSHSY and SAAADI. CDR3 region: CASSESELYNEQFF. CDR3 sequence (DNA): TGCGCCAGCAGTGAGTCGGAGCTCTACAATGAGCAGTTCTTC.

The chain links TRBV5-6 to TRBJ2-1, with 10 bases matching TRBD2. CDR3 size: 16 residues. The ends lost 4 bases at V and 4 bases at J; junction bases unmatched: 8. Germline lookup yields CDR1 SGHDT and CDR2 YYEEEE. The CDR3, as DNA: TGTGCCAGCAGCCACGGGGGACTAGCGATATACAATGAGCAGTTCTTC. Translation: CASSHGGLAIYNEQFF.

This clonotype was seen more than once but under ten times. The CDR3, as DNA: TGTGCCAGCAGCGTCTCTACGGGACTAGCGGGTCCCGGGGAGCTGTTTTTT. Encoded protein: CASSVSTGLAGPGELFF. The gene calls are TRBV9 and TRBJ2-2, with 12 bases lining up with TRBD2. CDR1 is SGDLS and CDR2 is YYNGEE in the germline V gene. CDR3 length: 17 amino acids. J was trimmed by 6 bases and V by 2 bases; bases with no gene match: 8.

This clonotype was counted at least ten times. The gene calls are TRBV2 and TRBJ2-1; 11 bases match TRBD2. Per the germline V gene, CDR1 is SNHLY and CDR2 is FYNNEI. V trimming: 7 bases; J trimming: 3 bases; junction bases outside the gene matches: 5. The CDR3 is 15 residues long. CDR3 sequence (DNA): TGTGCCAGCACCGTAGGGACTAGCGGCTACAATGAGCAGTTCTTC. As protein: CASTVGTSGYNEQFF. The full variable domain, in which reference TRBV2 and TRBJ2-1 provide the parts outside the CDR3, is EPEVTQTPSHQVTQMGQEVILRCVPISNHLYFYWYRQILGQKVEFLVSFYNNEISEKSEIFDDQFSVERPDGSNFTLKIRSTKLEDSAMYFCASTVGTSGYNEQFFGPGTRLTVL.

The chain employs TRBV4-3 and TRBJ2-7; the D is unclear. Trimming pared 0 bases from V and 5 bases from J, leaving 17 bases between. Germline loops: CDR1 LGHNA, CDR2 YSLEER. This CDR3 comprises 16 residues. CDR3 sequence (DNA): TGCGCCAGCAGCCAAGATCTTGGGCCATTCCTCAACGAGCAGTACTTC. Translation gives CASSQDLGPFLNEQYF.

This clonotype was seen at least ten times. The chain combines TRBV5-1 with TRBJ2-2, with TRBD2 matching 7 bases. With V trimmed by 2 bases and J by 3 bases, 4 bases remained unmatched. The CDR3 runs 15 residues. CDR1 is SGHRS, CDR2 YFSETQ, per germline. CDR3 loop: CASSLSLADTGELFF. In DNA form, the CDR3 reads TGCGCCAGCAGCTTATCCCTAGCGGACACCGGGGAGCTGTTTTTT.

Concerning this clonotype: A read error is possible here, since a much larger clone lies one base away. This chain connects TRBV20-1 to TRBJ2-3; D call uncertain. V dropped 0 bases and J dropped 2 bases, with 12 bases sitting between them. This CDR3 has 15 residues. Looked up from germline, CDR1 is DFQATT and CDR2 is SNEGSKA (reference sequence). CDR3 nucleotide sequence: TGCAGTGCTAGAGATTTCAGCGCGGCCACAGATACGCAGTATTTT. It codes for CSARDFSAATDTQYF.

This clonotype was picked up a small number of times. The V gene is TRBV5-1, the J gene TRBJ2-1; TRBD2 matches 12 bases. There are 16 residues in the CDR3. Germline trimming cut 0 bases from V and 6 bases from J; bases unmatched to any gene: 4. Germline V gene sequence: CDR1 SGHRS, CDR2 YFSETQ. In DNA, the CDR3 is TGCGCCAGCAGCTTGGCCCTAGCGGGAGGGCCCAATGAGCAGTTCTTC. This encodes CASSLALAGGPNEQFF.

This clonotype appeared once. Since a much larger clone is just one base distant, this may be a read error. CDR3 loop: CASSRGRYTVELFF. The CDR3 nucleotides are TGTGCCAGCAGCCGGGGGCGATACACCGTGGAGCTGTTTTTT. The chain couples TRBV13 to TRBJ2-2, with D possibly being TRBD1 or TRBD2 (6 bases each). CDR1 PRHDT and CDR2 FYEKMQ come from the germline V gene (reference sequence). CDR3 length: 14 residues.

In its sample, this clonotype was seen a few times. V gene TRBV10-3 combines with J gene TRBJ1-1, with a tentative D call TRBD1 (5 bases). CDR3 length: 13 residues. V gave up 8 bases and J gave up 2 bases, with 12 bases separating them. Germline CDR1 and CDR2: ENHRY and SYGVKD. CDR3 protein: CAIGAEPNTEAFF. In DNA form, the CDR3 reads TGTGCCATCGGGGCAGAGCCAAACACTGAAGCTTTCTTT.

The chain combines TRBV20-1 with TRBJ1-6; 9 positions agree with TRBD1. V was pared by 3 bases and J by 8 bases, with 5 bases of the junction left unmatched. Germline CDR1 and CDR2: DFQATT and SNEGSKA (reference sequence). This CDR3 is 14 amino acids long. CDR3 sequence reads: CSASRGTGYSPLHF. CDR3 bases: TGCAGTGCTAGTAGAGGGACAGGGTATTCACCCCTCCACTTT.

The V and J genes are TRBV4-2 and TRBJ1-5; D remains unclear. Trimming took 0 bases from V and 5 from J, leaving 8 bases between them. The CDR3 loop spans 14 amino acids. The germline CDR1 and CDR2 sequences are LGHNA and YNFKEQ. CDR3 nucleotide sequence: TGTGCCAGCAGCCAAGAGGTTACGGATCAGCCCCAGCATTTT. Translation gives CASSQEVTDQPQHF.

This clonotype was counted only a few times. J is TRBJ2-3 and V is TRBV27; 11 bases line up with TRBD2. The V segment lost 5 bases and the J segment 4 bases; nucleotides outside the gene matches: 8. This CDR3 is built from 16 residues. Germline loops: CDR1 MNHEY, CDR2 SMNVEV (reference sequence). The CDR3 region has the DNA TGTGCCAGCAGTCAAGTAGCGGGAGGGCCAGCAGATACGCAGTATTTT. It specifies CASSQVAGGPADTQYF.

This clonotype was seen repeatedly, ten times or more. The chain joins TRBV6-5 to TRBJ1-4; D possibly corresponds to TRBD1 (5 bases). This CDR3 is built from 13 residues. Germline V CDR1 and CDR2: MNHEY, SVGAGI. The germline V and J ends were trimmed by 4 bases and 8 bases, with 11 bases remaining between them. CDR3 nucleotide sequence: TGTGCCAGCAGTTTGGCAGGGCAGGAAAAACTGTTTTTT. Protein product: CASSLAGQEKLFF.

This sequence joins TRBV11-3 and TRBJ1-1, with TRBD1 identical over 7 bases. The CDR3 spans 12 residues. J was trimmed by 7 bases and V by 1 base; bases with no gene match: 0. CDR1 and CDR2 (germline): SGHNT, YENEEA. CDR3 nucleotide sequence: TGTGCCAGCAGCTTAGGGGACAGTGAAGCTTTCTTT. It specifies CASSLGDSEAFF. Together with reference TRBV11-3 and TRBJ1-1, the CDR3 gives the full variable domain: EAGVVQSPRYKIIEKKQPVAFWCNPISGHNTLYWYLQNLGQGPELLIRYENEEAVDDSQLPKDRFSAERLKGVDSTLKIQPAELGDSAVYLCASSLGDSEAFFGQGTRLTVV.

This clonotype has a count of ten or more. The rearrangement joins TRBV29-1 to TRBJ1-1; TRBD1 agrees at 7 bases. Germline lookup yields CDR1 SQVTM and CDR2 ANQGSEA. V lost 3 bases to trimming and J lost 4 bases; unmatched junction nucleotides: 5. There are 13 residues in the CDR3. CDR3 coding DNA: TGCAGCGTTGAGGGCTACAGGGGCACTGAAGCTTTCTTT. It encodes CSVEGYRGTEAFF.

This clonotype was recorded many times. The gene calls are TRBV20-1 and TRBJ2-1; D may be TRBD2 (5 bases). The CDR3 extends over 12 amino acids. Germline CDR1 reads DFQATT; CDR2 reads SNEGSKA (reference sequence). V dropped 3 bases and J dropped 4 bases, with 7 bases sitting between them. The CDR3 DNA reads as TGCAGTGCTAGCGGGAAGTACAATGAGCAGTTCTTC. Its protein is CSASGKYNEQFF.

This clonotype was detected only once. The genes are TRBV4-2 and TRBJ2-7; 12 bases are shared with TRBD2. From germline, CDR1 is LGHNA and CDR2 YNFKEQ. J gave up 2 bases and V 0 bases, and 11 bases lay outside the gene matches. This CDR3 has 19 residues. CDR3: CASSQEGLAGSLSAYEQYF. CDR3 coding DNA: TGTGCCAGCAGCCAAGAAGGACTAGCGGGATCCCTTTCCGCCTACGAGCAGTACTTC.

The chain is built from TRBV20-1 and TRBJ1-2; no clear D. Trimming cost V 0 bases and J 3 bases, with 11 bases left between them. Germline CDR1 is DFQATT and CDR2 is SNEGSKA (reference sequence). The CDR3 covers 14 residues. The CDR3 DNA reads as TGCAGTGCTAGAGATTTTACGAGGGACTATGGCTACACCTTC. Its protein product is CSARDFTRDYGYTF.

This clonotype showed up many times. The chain has TRBV29-1 and TRBJ2-5; D might be TRBD2 (6 bases). The ends were cut back, 3 bases at V and 5 bases at J, with 13 bases in the middle. Per germline, CDR1 SQVTM and CDR2 ANQGSEA. There are 13 residues in the CDR3. The CDR3 spells CSVDGGVGETQYF. CDR3 DNA sequence: TGCAGCGTTGATGGAGGGGTAGGGGAGACCCAGTACTTC.

The chain links TRBV29-1 to TRBJ1-5; the D gene is possibly TRBD1 (6 bases). There are 14 residues in the CDR3. Trimming removed 7 bases at V and 6 bases at J, with 19 bases between. Germline loops: CDR1 SQVTM, CDR2 ANQGSEA. The chain's CDR3 is CSASYEGGSQPQHF. In DNA form, the CDR3 reads TGCAGCGCATCATACGAAGGGGGAAGTCAGCCCCAGCATTTT.

This clonotype was recorded at least ten times. The V call is TRBV29-1, the J call TRBJ1-1, with a weak D call TRBD1 (6 bases). V was shortened by 4 bases and J by 3 bases, with 9 bases between the two germline ends. The CDR3 has 12 amino acids. Per the germline V gene, CDR1 is SQVTM and CDR2 is ANQGSEA. The CDR3 DNA is TGCAGCGTTGGGGGGGGCCACACTGAAGCTTTCTTT. Residues: CSVGGGHTEAFF.